A selection of T cell receptor beta chains follows, all from one sample in a study of cytomegalovirus exposure and HLA in healthy donors. Some clones are missing from TCRdb's copy, which holds only in-frame ones; the method was immunoSEQ multiplex PCR. The sample gives approximately 130,000 clones, 75% to 85% of which show up once; around 1.3% is in the top ten. Sequencing was done on a sample of PBMCs. Receptors were obtained from a woman in her thirties or forties in good health and CMV-seronegative. CDR3s include the opening cysteine and the closing phenylalanine or tryptophan. Each record gives: V gene, J gene, clone size, D gene, CDR3 DNA, CDR3 protein. D genes are given only for firm matches. Some rows mark clone size as missing; the rest say once, few, many or name a class of expanded clone.

v_call: TRBV5-1
j_call: TRBJ1-1
clone_size: NA
d_call: TRBD1
cdr3_nt: TGCGCCAGCAGCTGGGGGACAGGCGACACTGAAGCTTTCTTT
cdr3_aa: CASSWGTGDTEAFF

v_call: TRBV19
j_call: TRBJ2-3
clone_size: NA
d_call: NA
cdr3_nt: TGTGCCAGTAGTCCAAGACTCAGAGAAGATACGCAGTATTTT
cdr3_aa: CASSPRLREDTQYF

v_call: TRBV27
j_call: TRBJ1-5
clone_size: NA
d_call: NA
cdr3_nt: TGTGCCAGCAGTTTTGAGGGAAGGGGCAATCAGCCCCAGCATTTT
cdr3_aa: CASSFEGRGNQPQHF

v_call: TRBV6-1
j_call: TRBJ2-1
clone_size: NA
d_call: NA
cdr3_nt: TGTGCCAGCAGCCACATACAGGTGCAGTTCTTC
cdr3_aa: CASSHIQVQFF

v_call: TRBV25-1
j_call: TRBJ1-6
clone_size: NA
d_call: TRBD1
cdr3_nt: TGTGCCAGCAGTGAAGTTCAGGGGGCAGGTTCACCCCTCCACTTT
cdr3_aa: CASSEVQGAGSPLHF

v_call: TRBV5-1
j_call: TRBJ2-1
clone_size: NA
d_call: NA
cdr3_nt: TGCGCCAGCAGCTTTGCGGGCCCTTCCTACAATGAGCAGTTCTTC
cdr3_aa: CASSFAGPSYNEQFF

v_call: TRBV7-9
j_call: TRBJ1-6
clone_size: NA
d_call: NA
cdr3_nt: TGTGCCAGCAGCTTAGGCCAAGACTTATATAATTCACCCCTCCACTTT
cdr3_aa: CASSLGQDLYNSPLHF

v_call: TRBV18
j_call: TRBJ1-5
clone_size: NA
d_call: TRBD1
cdr3_nt: TGTGCCAGCTGGACAGGGGGCGAGGGTCAGCCCCAGCATTTT
cdr3_aa: CASWTGGEGQPQHF

v_call: TRBV7-9
j_call: TRBJ2-3
clone_size: NA
d_call: TRBD2
cdr3_nt: TGTGCCAGCAGCCACGGACTAGCGGGGGTCCTCCGCACAGATACGCAGTATTTT
cdr3_aa: CASSHGLAGVLRTDTQYF

v_call: TRBV2
j_call: TRBJ1-6
clone_size: NA
d_call: TRBD1
cdr3_nt: TGTGCCAGCAGTGAGACAGGGGGTGGATCCCTCCACTTT
cdr3_aa: CASSETGGGSLHF

v_call: TRBV7-9
j_call: TRBJ2-5
clone_size: NA
d_call: TRBD2
cdr3_nt: TGTGCCAGCAGCTTCCCGACTAGCGGGGGACAAGAGACCCAGTACTTC
cdr3_aa: CASSFPTSGGQETQYF

v_call: TRBV28
j_call: TRBJ1-2
clone_size: NA
d_call: NA
cdr3_nt: TGTGCCAGCAGTGGAACAGGGCCAGGGCACTATGGCTACACCTTC
cdr3_aa: CASSGTGPGHYGYTF

v_call: TRBV7-2
j_call: TRBJ1-4
clone_size: NA
d_call: TRBD1
cdr3_nt: TGTGCCAGCAGCTCGACAGGGCGGGGTGAAAAACTGTTTTTT
cdr3_aa: CASSSTGRGEKLFF

v_call: TRBV4-3
j_call: TRBJ1-2
clone_size: NA
d_call: NA
cdr3_nt: TGCGCCAGCAGCCCGTACACAGGGATCGGTGGCTACACCTTC
cdr3_aa: CASSPYTGIGGYTF

v_call: TRBV9
j_call: TRBJ1-2
clone_size: NA
d_call: TRBD1
cdr3_nt: TGTGCCAGCAGCGCGGACCTCCGGGACAGAGGCACCTTC
cdr3_aa: CASSADLRDRGTF

v_call: TRBV15
j_call: TRBJ2-1
clone_size: NA
d_call: TRBD2
cdr3_nt: TGTGCCACCAGCACCCTAGCGGGGGGGCAAAGCAATGAGCAGTTCTTC
cdr3_aa: CATSTLAGGQSNEQFF

v_call: TRBV5-6
j_call: TRBJ2-7
clone_size: NA
d_call: NA
cdr3_nt: TGTGCCAGCAGCTTGTACAGGGTGTACGAGCAGTACTTC
cdr3_aa: CASSLYRVYEQYF

v_call: TRBV28
j_call: TRBJ1-1
clone_size: NA
d_call: NA
cdr3_nt: TGTGCCAGCACCTTGGGAGGGTACACTGAAGCTTTCTTT
cdr3_aa: CASTLGGYTEAFF

v_call: TRBV5-5
j_call: TRBJ1-5
clone_size: NA
d_call: NA
cdr3_nt: TGTGCCAGCAGCTTGTTAGGCAATCAGCCCCAGCATTTT
cdr3_aa: CASSLLGNQPQHF

v_call: TRBV28
j_call: TRBJ2-3
clone_size: NA
d_call: NA
cdr3_nt: TGTGCCAGCAGGCCACAGGGTGAGGCGGCAGATACGCAGTATTTT
cdr3_aa: CASRPQGEAADTQYF

v_call: TRBV9
j_call: TRBJ1-6
clone_size: NA
d_call: NA
cdr3_nt: TGTGCCAGCAGCGCCACAGGGACGGGTTCACCCCTCCACTTT
cdr3_aa: CASSATGTGSPLHF

v_call: TRBV5-4
j_call: TRBJ2-1
clone_size: NA
d_call: TRBD1
cdr3_nt: TGTGCCAGCAGCTTGAACGACAGGGTTGGGTACAATGAGCAGTTCTTC
cdr3_aa: CASSLNDRVGYNEQFF

v_call: TRBV27
j_call: TRBJ1-2
clone_size: NA
d_call: NA
cdr3_nt: TGTGCCACCCGGCGGGGGGGCGCGATAACAAACACCTTC
cdr3_aa: CATRRGGAITNTF

v_call: TRBV28
j_call: TRBJ2-7
clone_size: NA
d_call: TRBD1
cdr3_nt: TGTGCCAGCAGTTTATATGCGACAGGGGGCTACGAGCAGTACTTC
cdr3_aa: CASSLYATGGYEQYF

v_call: TRBV2
j_call: TRBJ1-1
clone_size: once
d_call: TRBD1
cdr3_nt: TGTGCCAGCTCGACAGGGGGCACTGAAGCTTTCTTT
cdr3_aa: CASSTGGTEAFF

v_call: TRBV30
j_call: TRBJ1-4
clone_size: NA
d_call: TRBD1
cdr3_nt: TGTGCCTGGACCCCCCACAAGACAGGGGAACTGTTTTTT
cdr3_aa: CAWTPHKTGELFF

v_call: TRBV7-6
j_call: TRBJ2-3
clone_size: NA
d_call: TRBD2
cdr3_nt: TGTGCCAGCAGCTTACCCACCGGGACTAGCGGCACAGATACGCAGTATTTT
cdr3_aa: CASSLPTGTSGTDTQYF

v_call: TRBV19
j_call: TRBJ1-4
clone_size: few
d_call: NA
cdr3_nt: TGTGCCAGTAGCTGGGGCCTTGGAACTAATGAAAAACTGTTTTTT
cdr3_aa: CASSWGLGTNEKLFF

v_call: TRBV18
j_call: TRBJ2-7
clone_size: few
d_call: TRBD2
cdr3_nt: TGTGCCAGCTCTCCCGGGGCCGGGAGGCGGAACGAGCAGTACTTC
cdr3_aa: CASSPGAGRRNEQYF

v_call: TRBV7-8
j_call: TRBJ2-7
clone_size: NA
d_call: TRBD1
cdr3_nt: TGTGCCAGCACCCCCAGGACAGGGGACTTCTACGAGCAGTACTTC
cdr3_aa: CASTPRTGDFYEQYF

v_call: TRBV7-6
j_call: TRBJ1-4
clone_size: NA
d_call: TRBD1
cdr3_nt: TGTGCCAGCAGCATGTTGTTCCGGACAGGTCCTAATGAAAAACTGTTTTTT
cdr3_aa: CASSMLFRTGPNEKLFF

v_call: TRBV13
j_call: TRBJ2-2
clone_size: once
d_call: NA
cdr3_nt: TGTGCCAGCAGCACGCGCCCAAACACCGGGGAGCTGTTTTTT
cdr3_aa: CASSTRPNTGELFF

v_call: TRBV5-4
j_call: TRBJ1-2
clone_size: NA
d_call: TRBD1
cdr3_nt: TGTGCCAGCAGCCCGGAGACAGGGGGCTACGGCGGCTACACCTTC
cdr3_aa: CASSPETGGYGGYTF

v_call: TRBV6-6
j_call: TRBJ2-2
clone_size: NA
d_call: NA
cdr3_nt: TGTGCCAGCAGTTACGCACAGAACACCGGGGAGCTGTTTTTT
cdr3_aa: CASSYAQNTGELFF

v_call: TRBV4-2
j_call: TRBJ1-4
clone_size: NA
d_call: TRBD1
cdr3_nt: TGTGCCAGCAGCCAAGGGGACAGGGAGTCTGAAAAACTGTTTTTT
cdr3_aa: CASSQGDRESEKLFF

v_call: TRBV4-3
j_call: TRBJ1-4
clone_size: few
d_call: NA
cdr3_nt: TGCGCCAGCAGCCAAGTGGCGCGGATCGAAAAACTGTTTTTT
cdr3_aa: CASSQVARIEKLFF

v_call: TRBV13
j_call: TRBJ1-1
clone_size: NA
d_call: NA
cdr3_nt: TGTGCCAGCAGCTTAGGCTCCGCATCTCCGGTATTCACGAACACTGAAGCTTTCTTT
cdr3_aa: CASSLGSASPVFTNTEAFF

v_call: TRBV7-9
j_call: TRBJ2-1
clone_size: NA
d_call: TRBD1
cdr3_nt: TGTGCCAGCAGCTTAGGAGGGACAGGGGAGGGTGAGCAGTTCTTC
cdr3_aa: CASSLGGTGEGEQFF

v_call: TRBV14
j_call: TRBJ1-2
clone_size: NA
d_call: TRBD1
cdr3_nt: TGTGCCAGCAGCCAAGATCGGACAGGGTATGGTGGCTACACCTTC
cdr3_aa: CASSQDRTGYGGYTF

v_call: TRBV25-1
j_call: TRBJ2-2
clone_size: NA
d_call: TRBD1
cdr3_nt: TGTGCCAGCTCACCTACAGGGGCCGGTCCCGGGGAGCTGTTTTTT
cdr3_aa: CASSPTGAGPGELFF